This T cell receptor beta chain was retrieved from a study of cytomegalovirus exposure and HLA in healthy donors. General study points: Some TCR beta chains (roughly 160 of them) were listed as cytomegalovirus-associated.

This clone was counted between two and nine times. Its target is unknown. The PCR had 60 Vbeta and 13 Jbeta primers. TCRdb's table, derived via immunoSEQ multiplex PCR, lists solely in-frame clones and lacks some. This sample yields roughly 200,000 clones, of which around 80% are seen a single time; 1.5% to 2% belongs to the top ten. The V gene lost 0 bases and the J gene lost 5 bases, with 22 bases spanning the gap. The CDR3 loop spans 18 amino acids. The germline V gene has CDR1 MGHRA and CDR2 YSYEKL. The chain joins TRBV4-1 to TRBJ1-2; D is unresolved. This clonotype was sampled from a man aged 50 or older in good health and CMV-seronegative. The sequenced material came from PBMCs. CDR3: CASSQDRFQRGTLYGYTF. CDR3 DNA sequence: TGCGCCAGCAGCCAAGACCGCTTCCAAAGAGGAACCCTTTATGGCTACACCTTC.